This T cell receptor (beta chain) was sequenced in a study of T cell responses to AZD1222 COVID-19 vaccine. CDR1 is SQVTM and CDR2 is ANQGSEA in the germline V gene. The CDR3 is made up of 11 amino acids. V lost 4 bases, J lost 8 bases, and 11 bases lay in between. Sequencing used immunoSEQ multiplex PCR; TCRdb keeps in-frame clones, though not all of them. Among 110,000 to 150,000 clones listed, more than 85% were seen once. This clonotype was obtained from an adult in good health. This sequence joins TRBV29-1 and TRBJ1-2; D might be TRBD1 (5 bases). The specimen was peripheral blood, collected on day 0 of MenACWY control vaccination. CDR3 nucleotides: TGCAGCGTTGTCGGGACGGGGGGCTACACCTTC. Protein sequence: CSVVGTGGYTF.